This entry lists 7 T cell receptor beta chains sequenced from one sample in a study of blood T cell repertoires in COVID-19. The protocol was immunoSEQ multiplex PCR, while the TCRdb copy is restricted to in-frame clones and leaves out a portion. In the table there are tens of thousands of clones, approximately 82% of which are singletons. The sample taken for sequencing was peripheral blood. Source of these receptors: a woman of 80 years or more with active or convalescent COVID-19.

The table lists this clone with a count of one. The chain uses TRBV5-1 and TRBJ1-1; 7 bases are shared with TRBD1. J lost 1 base, V lost 4 bases, and 10 bases had no gene match. The CDR3 is 16 amino acids. Germline lookup yields CDR1 SGHRS and CDR2 YFSETQ. The CDR3 loop reads CASSDRVGQKNTEAFF. The CDR3 region has the DNA TGCGCCAGCAGCGACAGAGTGGGACAGAAGAACACTGAAGCTTTCTTT.

V gene TRBV19 combines with J gene TRBJ2-1; 8 nucleotides agree with TRBD1. CDR3 length equals 13 residues. Germline-derived CDR1 and CDR2 are LNHDA and SQIVND (reference sequence). The V segment lost 7 bases and the J segment 10 bases; nucleotides outside the gene matches: 9. The CDR3 region has the DNA TGTGCCAGTATTCGGACAGGGAACACGGAGCAGTTCTTC. Translated: CASIRTGNTEQFF.

This chain uses TRBV2 with TRBJ1-2; D is possibly TRBD1 (6 bases). The CDR3 is made up of 10 amino acids. The germline gives CDR1 SNHLY, CDR2 FYNNEI. Trimming left V 8 bases short and J 8 bases short, with 9 bases between. The CDR3: CASRGAGYTF. DNA of the CDR3: TGTGCCAGCCGGGGGGCCGGCTACACCTTC.

The chain carries TRBV19 and TRBJ2-5; 12 bases are a match to TRBD1. This CDR3 contains 18 residues. The germline CDR1 and CDR2 sequences are LNHDA and SQIVND (reference sequence). The V segment lost 6 bases and the J segment 1 base; nucleotides outside the gene matches: 12. This CDR3 is CASSRAGTGGGPQETQYF. The CDR3 coding sequence is TGTGCCAGTAGCCGCGCCGGGACAGGGGGCGGCCCCCAAGAGACCCAGTACTTC.

This clone was counted between two and nine times. The V gene is TRBV28, the J gene TRBJ1-5; 7 bases map to TRBD1. Germline CDR1 and CDR2: MDHEN and SYDVKM. CDR3 length: 16 residues. The V and J ends lost 7 bases and 0 bases, in that order; junction bases with no gene match: 9. CDR3 loop: CASNSDRSYSNQPQHF. CDR3 nucleotides: TGTGCCAGCAATTCGGACAGGTCGTATAGCAATCAGCCCCAGCATTTT.

The chain couples TRBV4-1 to TRBJ2-1; TRBD1 matches at 8 bases. The germline CDR1 and CDR2 sequences are MGHRA and YSYEKL. This CDR3 region has 13 residues. The V gene end was trimmed by 7 bases and the J gene end by 10 bases; junction bases not matched to a gene: 9. CDR3 sequence (DNA): TGCGCCAGCAACCCGACAGGGGTAGGGGAGCAGTTCTTC. It encodes CASNPTGVGEQFF.

The chain couples TRBV29-1 to TRBJ2-7, with D hard to call. CDR1 and CDR2 from the germline V gene are SQVTM and ANQGSEA. The V gene lost 0 bases and the J gene lost 2 bases, with 8 bases spanning the gap. CDR3 length equals 13 residues. The CDR3 DNA is TGCAGCGTTGAAGAAGGAGTGACCTACGAGCAGTACTTC. Residues: CSVEEGVTYEQYF.